Included here is one T cell receptor beta chain sequence, with context. What it binds is unknown. The data are from a study of cytomegalovirus exposure and HLA in healthy donors. This CDR3 contains 14 residues. The germline CDR1 and CDR2 sequences are SNHLY and FYNNEI. V lost 6 bases, J lost 2 bases, and 5 bases stayed unmatched. Study results and caveats: Researchers reported in a later analysis that a missense DCLRE1C variant was tied to TCR beta V- and J-gene trimming.

With 60 Vbeta and 13 Jbeta primers, the PCR was carried out. TCRdb keeps only in-frame clones here, not all; method: immunoSEQ multiplex PCR. The sample holds about 130,000 clones, roughly 85% seen once. This chain joins TRBV2 and TRBJ2-7, with 9 bases matching TRBD1. The sequencing sample was made of PBMCs. This receptor was obtained from a man in his forties in good health and CMV-seropositive. The CDR3 nucleotides are TGTGCCAGCAGGATACAGGGGGCTACCTACGAGCAGTACTTC. It translates to CASRIQGATYEQYF.